Listed below are T cell receptor beta chains from one sample, sequenced in a study of shared clonotypes between healthy human individuals. Assay: immunoSEQ multiplex PCR; the TCRdb copy retains only in-frame clones and omits some. The profile shows some 2,000,000 clones, roughly 94% of them singletons. The specimen sequenced was naive CD4+ T cells sorted from blood. These receptors all stem from a man between 18 and 35 years old in good health. Both conserved end residues are part of each CDR3. Each record gives: V gene, J gene, CDR3 protein.

>TRBV7-2|TRBJ2-5
CASSLMREAGETQYF
>TRBV5-6|TRBJ1-1
CASSLVGQGGEQRAFF
>TRBV2|TRBJ1-5
CASKGQNSNQPQHF
>TRBV28|TRBJ1-5
CASSSGDRDNQPQHF
>TRBV4-1|TRBJ1-1
CASSPIGAVVTEAFF
>TRBV18|TRBJ2-3
CASSTGGSWDTQYF
>TRBV6-6|TRBJ2-7
CASSYQGLAGTYEQYF
>TRBV6-5|TRBJ2-5
CASSSGQLITETQYF
>TRBV2|TRBJ1-2
CASSEKGILGQGRNGYTF
>TRBV4-3|TRBJ2-5
CASSQGPGGETQYF
>TRBV5-1|TRBJ1-1
CASSLGGPGQEAFF
>TRBV4-1|TRBJ1-3
CASSQDLGYSGNTIYF
>TRBV9|TRBJ2-1
CASSPISDSNEQFF
>TRBV5-1|TRBJ1-1
CASSPGSNAMNTEAFF
>TRBV5-1|TRBJ2-3
CASSSGQGADTQYF
>TRBV10-3|TRBJ2-1
CAISGHLAGGPNEQFF